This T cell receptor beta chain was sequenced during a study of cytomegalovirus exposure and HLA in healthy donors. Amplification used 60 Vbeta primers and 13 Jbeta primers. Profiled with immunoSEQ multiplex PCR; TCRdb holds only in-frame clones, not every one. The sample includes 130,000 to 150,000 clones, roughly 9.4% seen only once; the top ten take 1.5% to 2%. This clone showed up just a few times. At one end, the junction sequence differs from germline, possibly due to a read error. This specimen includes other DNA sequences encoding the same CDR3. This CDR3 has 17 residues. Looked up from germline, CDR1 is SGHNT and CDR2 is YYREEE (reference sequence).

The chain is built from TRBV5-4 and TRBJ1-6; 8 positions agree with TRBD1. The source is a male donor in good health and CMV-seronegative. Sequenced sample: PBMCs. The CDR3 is CASSLGSGGRHNSPLHF. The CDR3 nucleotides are TGTGCCAGCAGCTTGGGATCAGGGGGCAGGCATAATTCGCCCCTCCACTTT.